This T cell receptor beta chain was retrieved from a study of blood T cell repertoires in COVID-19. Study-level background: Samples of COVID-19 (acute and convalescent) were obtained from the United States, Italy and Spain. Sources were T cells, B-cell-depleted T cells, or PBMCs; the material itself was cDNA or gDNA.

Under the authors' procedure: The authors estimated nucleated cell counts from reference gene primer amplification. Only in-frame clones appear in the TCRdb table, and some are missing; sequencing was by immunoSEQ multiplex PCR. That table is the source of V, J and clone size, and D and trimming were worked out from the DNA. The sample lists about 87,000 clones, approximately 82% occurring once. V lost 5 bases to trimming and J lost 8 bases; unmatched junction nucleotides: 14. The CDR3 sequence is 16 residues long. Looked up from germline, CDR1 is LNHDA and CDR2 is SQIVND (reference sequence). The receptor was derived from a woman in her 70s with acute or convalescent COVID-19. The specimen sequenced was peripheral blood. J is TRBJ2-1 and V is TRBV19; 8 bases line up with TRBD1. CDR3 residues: CASSFFPPMTGDEQFF. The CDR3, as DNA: TGTGCCAGTAGTTTTTTTCCCCCGATGACAGGGGATGAGCAGTTCTTC.